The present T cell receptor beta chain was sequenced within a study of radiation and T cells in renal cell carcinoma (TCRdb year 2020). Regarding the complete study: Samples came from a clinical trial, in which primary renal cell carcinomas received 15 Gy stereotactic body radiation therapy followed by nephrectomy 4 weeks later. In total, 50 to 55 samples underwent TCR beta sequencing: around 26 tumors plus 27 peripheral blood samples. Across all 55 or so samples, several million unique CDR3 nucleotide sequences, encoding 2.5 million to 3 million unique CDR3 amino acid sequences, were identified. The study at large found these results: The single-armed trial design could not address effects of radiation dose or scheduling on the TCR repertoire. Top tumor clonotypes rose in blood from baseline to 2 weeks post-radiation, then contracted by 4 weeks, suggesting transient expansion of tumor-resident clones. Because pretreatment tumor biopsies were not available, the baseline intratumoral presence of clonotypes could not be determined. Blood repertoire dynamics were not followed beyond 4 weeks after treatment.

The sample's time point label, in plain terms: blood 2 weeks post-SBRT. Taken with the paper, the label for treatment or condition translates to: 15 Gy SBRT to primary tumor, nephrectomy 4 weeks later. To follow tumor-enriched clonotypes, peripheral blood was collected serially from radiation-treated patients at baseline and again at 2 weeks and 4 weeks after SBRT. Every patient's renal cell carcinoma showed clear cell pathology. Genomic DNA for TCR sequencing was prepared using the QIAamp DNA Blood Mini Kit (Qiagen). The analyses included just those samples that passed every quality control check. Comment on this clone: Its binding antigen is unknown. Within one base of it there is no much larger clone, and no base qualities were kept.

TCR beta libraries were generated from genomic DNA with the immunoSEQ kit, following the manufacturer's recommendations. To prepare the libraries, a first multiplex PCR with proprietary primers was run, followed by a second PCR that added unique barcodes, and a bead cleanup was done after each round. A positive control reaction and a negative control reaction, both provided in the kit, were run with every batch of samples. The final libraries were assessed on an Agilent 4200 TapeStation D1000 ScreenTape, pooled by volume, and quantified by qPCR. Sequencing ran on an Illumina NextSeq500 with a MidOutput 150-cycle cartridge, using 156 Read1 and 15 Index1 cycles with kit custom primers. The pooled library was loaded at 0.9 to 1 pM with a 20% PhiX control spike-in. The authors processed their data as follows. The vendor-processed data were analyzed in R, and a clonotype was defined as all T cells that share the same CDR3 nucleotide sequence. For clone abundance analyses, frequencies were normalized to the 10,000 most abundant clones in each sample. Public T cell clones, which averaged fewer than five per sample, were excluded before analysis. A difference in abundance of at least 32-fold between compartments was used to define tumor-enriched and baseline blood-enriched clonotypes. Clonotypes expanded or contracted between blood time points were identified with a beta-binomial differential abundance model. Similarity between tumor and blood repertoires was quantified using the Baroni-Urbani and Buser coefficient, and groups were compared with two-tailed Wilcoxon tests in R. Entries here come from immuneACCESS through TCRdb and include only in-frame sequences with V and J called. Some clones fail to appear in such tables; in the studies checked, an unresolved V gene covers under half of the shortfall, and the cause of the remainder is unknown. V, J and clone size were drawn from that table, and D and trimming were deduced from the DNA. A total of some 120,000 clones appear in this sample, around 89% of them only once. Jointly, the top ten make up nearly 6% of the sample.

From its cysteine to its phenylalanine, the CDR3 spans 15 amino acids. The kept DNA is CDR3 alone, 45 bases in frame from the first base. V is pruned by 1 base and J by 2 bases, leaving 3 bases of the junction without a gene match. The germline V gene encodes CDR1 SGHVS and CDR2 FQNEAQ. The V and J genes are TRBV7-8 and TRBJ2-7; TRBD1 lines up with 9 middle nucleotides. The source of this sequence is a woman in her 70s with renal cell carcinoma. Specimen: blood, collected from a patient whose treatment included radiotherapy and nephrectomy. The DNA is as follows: TGTGCCAGCAGCTTAGAGCGGACAGGGGCCTACGAGCAGTACTTC. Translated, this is CASSLERTGAYEQYF.